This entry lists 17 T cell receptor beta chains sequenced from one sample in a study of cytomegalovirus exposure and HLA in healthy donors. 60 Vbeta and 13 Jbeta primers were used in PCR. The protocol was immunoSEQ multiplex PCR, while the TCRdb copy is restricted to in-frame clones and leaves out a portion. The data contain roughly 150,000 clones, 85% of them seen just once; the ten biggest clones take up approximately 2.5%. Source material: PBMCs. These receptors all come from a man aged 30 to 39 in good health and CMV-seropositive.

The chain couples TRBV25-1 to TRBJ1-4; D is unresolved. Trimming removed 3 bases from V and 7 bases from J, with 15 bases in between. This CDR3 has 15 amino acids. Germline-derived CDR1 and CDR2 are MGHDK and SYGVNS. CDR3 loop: CASSDTRLLSEKLFF. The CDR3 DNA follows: TGTGCCAGCAGTGACACCAGGCTACTTAGTGAAAAACTGTTTTTT.

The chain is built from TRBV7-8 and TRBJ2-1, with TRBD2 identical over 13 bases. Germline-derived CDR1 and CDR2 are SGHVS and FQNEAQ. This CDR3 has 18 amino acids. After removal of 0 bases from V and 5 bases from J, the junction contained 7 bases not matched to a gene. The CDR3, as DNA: TGTGCCAGCAGCTTAGCACTAGCGGGAGGGCCCCTCCACAATGAGCAGTTCTTC. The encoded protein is CASSLALAGGPLHNEQFF.

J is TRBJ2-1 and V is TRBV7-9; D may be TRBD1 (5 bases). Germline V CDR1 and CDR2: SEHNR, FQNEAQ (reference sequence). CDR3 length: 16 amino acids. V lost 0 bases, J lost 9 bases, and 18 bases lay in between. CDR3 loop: CASSLANQGRLGEQFF. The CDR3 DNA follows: TGTGCCAGCAGCTTAGCGAACCAGGGTCGTCTGGGTGAGCAGTTCTTC. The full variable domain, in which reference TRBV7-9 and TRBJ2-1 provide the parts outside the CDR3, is DTGVSQNPRHKITKRGQNVTFRCDPISEHNRLYWYRQTLGQGPEFLTYFQNEAQLEKSRLLSDRFSAERPKGSFSTLEIQRTEQGDSAMYLCASSLANQGRLGEQFFGPGTRLTVL.

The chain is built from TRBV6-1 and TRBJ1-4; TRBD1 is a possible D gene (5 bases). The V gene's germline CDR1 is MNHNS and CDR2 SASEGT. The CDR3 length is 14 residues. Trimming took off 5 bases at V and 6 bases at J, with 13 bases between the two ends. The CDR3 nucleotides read TGTGCCAGCAGTATTGGGAGGGGCGATGAAAAACTGTTTTTT. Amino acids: CASSIGRGDEKLFF.

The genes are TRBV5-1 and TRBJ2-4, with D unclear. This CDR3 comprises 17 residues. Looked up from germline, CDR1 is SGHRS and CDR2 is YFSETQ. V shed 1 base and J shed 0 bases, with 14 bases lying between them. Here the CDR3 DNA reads TGCGCCAGCAGCTTGTACTTCGGTGAACTAGCCAAAAACATTCAGTACTTC. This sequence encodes CASSLYFGELAKNIQYF.

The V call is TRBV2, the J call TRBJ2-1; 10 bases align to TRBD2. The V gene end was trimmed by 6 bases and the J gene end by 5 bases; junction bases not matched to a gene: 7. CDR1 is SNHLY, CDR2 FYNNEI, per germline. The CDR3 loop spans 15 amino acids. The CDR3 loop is CASSEGLATHNEQFF. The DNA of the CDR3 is TGTGCCAGCAGCGAGGGACTAGCGACCCACAATGAGCAGTTCTTC.

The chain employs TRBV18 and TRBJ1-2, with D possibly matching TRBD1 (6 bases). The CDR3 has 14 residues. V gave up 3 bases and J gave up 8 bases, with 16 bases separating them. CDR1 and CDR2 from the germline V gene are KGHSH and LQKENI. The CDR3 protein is CASSPPDRLGGYTF. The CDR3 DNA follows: TGTGCCAGCTCACCCCCCGACAGGTTGGGGGGCTACACCTTC.

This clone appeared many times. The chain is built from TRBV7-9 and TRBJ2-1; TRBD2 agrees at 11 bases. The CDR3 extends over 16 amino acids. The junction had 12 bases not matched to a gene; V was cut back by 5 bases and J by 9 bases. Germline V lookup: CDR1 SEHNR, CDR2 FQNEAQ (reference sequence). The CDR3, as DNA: TGTGCCAGCAGCCCTTGCCGGCTAGCGGGAGGCTGTGAGCAGTTCTTC. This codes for CASSPCRLAGGCEQFF.

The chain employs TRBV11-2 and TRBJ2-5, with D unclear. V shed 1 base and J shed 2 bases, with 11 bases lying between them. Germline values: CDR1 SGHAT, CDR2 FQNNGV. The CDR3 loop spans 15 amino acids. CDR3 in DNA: TGTGCCAGCAGCTTAGCACTTACAGAACAAGAGACCCAGTACTTC. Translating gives CASSLALTEQETQYF.

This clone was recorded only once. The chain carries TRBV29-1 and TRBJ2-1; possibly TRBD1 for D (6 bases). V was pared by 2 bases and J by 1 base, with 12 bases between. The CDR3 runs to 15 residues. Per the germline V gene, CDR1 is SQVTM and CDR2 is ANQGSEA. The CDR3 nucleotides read TGCAGCGTTGAACCCGGGACATCATCCTACAATGAGCAGTTCTTC. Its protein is CSVEPGTSSYNEQFF.

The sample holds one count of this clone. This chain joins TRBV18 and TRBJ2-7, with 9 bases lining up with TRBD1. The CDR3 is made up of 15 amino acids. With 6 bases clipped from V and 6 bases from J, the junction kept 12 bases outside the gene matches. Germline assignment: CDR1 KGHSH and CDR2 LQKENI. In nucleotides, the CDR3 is TGTGCCAGCTCCGAGGCCGGGACAGGGAGGCGCGAGCAGTACTTC. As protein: CASSEAGTGRREQYF. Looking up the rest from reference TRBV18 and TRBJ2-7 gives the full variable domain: NAGVMQNPRHLVRRRGQEARLRCSPMKGHSHVYWYRQLPEEGLKFMVYLQKENIIDESGMPKERFSAEFPKEGPSILRIQQVVRGDSAAYFCASSEAGTGRREQYFGPGTRLTVT.

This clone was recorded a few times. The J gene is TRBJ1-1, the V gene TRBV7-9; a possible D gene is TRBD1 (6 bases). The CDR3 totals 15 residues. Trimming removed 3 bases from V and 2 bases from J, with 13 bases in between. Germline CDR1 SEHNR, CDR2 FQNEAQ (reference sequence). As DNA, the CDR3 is TGTGCCAGCAGCTTTTGGAGGACAGAAAACACTGAAGCTTTCTTT. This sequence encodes CASSFWRTENTEAFF.

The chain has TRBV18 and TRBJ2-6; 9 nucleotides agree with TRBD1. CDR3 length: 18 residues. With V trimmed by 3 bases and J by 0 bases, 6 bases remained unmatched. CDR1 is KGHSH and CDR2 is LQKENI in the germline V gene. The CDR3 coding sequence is TGTGCCAGCTCACCTCAGGGACAGGGCTTCTCTGGGGCCAACGTCCTGACTTTC. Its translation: CASSPQGQGFSGANVLTF.

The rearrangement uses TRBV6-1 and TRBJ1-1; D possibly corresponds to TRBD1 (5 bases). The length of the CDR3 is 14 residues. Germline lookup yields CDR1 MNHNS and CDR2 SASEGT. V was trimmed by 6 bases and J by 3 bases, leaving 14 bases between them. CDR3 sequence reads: CASSELKGYTEAFF. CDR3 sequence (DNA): TGTGCCAGCAGCGAACTTAAGGGGTACACTGAAGCTTTCTTT.

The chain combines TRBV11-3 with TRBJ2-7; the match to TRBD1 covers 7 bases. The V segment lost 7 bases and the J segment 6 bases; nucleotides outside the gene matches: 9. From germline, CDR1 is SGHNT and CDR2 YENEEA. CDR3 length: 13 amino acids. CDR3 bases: TGTGCCAGCACCATCACAGGGGCCGCCGAGCAGTACTTC. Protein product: CASTITGAAEQYF.

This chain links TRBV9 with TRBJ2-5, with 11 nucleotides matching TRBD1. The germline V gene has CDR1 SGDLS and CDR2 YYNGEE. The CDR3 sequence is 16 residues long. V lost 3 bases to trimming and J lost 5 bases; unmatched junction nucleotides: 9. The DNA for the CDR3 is TGTGCCAGCAGCGCCGGACAGGGGGCTCGGTGGGAGACCCAGTACTTC. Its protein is CASSAGQGARWETQYF.

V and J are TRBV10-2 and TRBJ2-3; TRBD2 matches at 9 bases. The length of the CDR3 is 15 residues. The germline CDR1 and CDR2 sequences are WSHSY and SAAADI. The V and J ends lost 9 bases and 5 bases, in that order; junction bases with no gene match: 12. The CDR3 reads CASTLSGSQLDTQYF. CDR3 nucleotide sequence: TGCGCCAGTACCCTTAGCGGGAGCCAACTAGATACGCAGTATTTT.